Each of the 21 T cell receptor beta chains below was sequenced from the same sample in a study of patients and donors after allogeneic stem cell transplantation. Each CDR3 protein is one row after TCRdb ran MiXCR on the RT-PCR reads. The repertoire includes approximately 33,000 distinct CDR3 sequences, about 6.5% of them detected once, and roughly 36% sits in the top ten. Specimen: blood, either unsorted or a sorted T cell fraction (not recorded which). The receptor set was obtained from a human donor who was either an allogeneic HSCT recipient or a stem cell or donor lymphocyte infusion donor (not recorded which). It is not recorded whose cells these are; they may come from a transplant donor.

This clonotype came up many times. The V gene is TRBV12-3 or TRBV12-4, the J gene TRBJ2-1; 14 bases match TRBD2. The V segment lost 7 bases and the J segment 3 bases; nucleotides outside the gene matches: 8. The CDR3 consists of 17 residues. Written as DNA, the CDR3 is TGTGCCAGCACCCAAGGACTAGCGGGAGGAATCTACAATGAGCAGTTCTTC. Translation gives CASTQGLAGGIYNEQFF.

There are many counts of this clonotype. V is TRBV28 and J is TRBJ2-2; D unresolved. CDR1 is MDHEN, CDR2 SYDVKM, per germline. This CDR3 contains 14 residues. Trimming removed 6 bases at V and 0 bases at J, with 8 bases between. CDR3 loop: CASSSDTNTGELFF. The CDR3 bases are TGTGCCAGCAGCTCCGACACGAACACCGGGGAGCTGTTTTTT.

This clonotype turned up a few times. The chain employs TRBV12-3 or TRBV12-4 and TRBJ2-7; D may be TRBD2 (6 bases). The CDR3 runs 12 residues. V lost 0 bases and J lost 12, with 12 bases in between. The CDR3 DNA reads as TGTGCCAGCAGTTTAGCCGGGGGAGTGTCGTACTTC. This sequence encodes CASSLAGGVSYF.

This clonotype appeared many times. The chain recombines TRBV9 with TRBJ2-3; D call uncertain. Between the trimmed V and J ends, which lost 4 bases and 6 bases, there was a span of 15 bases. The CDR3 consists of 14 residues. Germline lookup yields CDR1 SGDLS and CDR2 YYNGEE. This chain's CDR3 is CASSPDIEWDTQYF. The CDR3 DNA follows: TGTGCCAGCAGCCCAGACATAGAATGGGATACGCAGTATTTT.

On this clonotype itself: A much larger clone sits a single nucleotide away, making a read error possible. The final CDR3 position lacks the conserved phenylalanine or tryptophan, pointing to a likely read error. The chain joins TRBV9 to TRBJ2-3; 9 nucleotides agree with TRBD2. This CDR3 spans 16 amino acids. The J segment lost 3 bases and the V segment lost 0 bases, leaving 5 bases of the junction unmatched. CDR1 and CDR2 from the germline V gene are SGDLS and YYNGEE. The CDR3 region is CASSVVPREGTDTQYL. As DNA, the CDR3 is TGTGCCAGCAGCGTAGTCCCGCGGGAGGGGACAGATACGCAGTATTTG.

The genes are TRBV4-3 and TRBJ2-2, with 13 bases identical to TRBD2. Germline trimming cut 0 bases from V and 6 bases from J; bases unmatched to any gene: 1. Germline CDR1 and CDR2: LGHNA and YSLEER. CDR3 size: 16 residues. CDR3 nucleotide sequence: TGCGCCAGCAGCCAAGAAGGACTAGCGGGAGCCGGGGAGCTGTTTTTT. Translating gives CASSQEGLAGAGELFF.

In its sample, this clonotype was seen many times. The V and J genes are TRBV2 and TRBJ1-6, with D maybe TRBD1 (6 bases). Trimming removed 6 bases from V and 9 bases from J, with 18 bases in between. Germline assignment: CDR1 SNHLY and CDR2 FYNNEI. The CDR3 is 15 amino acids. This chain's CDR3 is CASRPGETGISPLHF. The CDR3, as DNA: TGTGCCAGCAGGCCGGGGGAAACAGGGATTTCACCCCTCCACTTT.

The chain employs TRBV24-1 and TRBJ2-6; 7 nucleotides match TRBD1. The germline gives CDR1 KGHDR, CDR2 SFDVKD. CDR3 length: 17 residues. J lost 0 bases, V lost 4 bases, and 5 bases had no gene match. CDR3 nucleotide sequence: TGTGCCACCAGTGACAGGGACAGTTTCTCTGGGGCCAACGTCCTGACTTTC. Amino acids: CATSDRDSFSGANVLTF.

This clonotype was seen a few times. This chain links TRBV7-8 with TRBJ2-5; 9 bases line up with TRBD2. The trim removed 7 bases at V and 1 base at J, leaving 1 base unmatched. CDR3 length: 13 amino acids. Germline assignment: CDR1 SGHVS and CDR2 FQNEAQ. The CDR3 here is CASKLAGQETQYF. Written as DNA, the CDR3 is TGTGCCAGCAAACTAGCGGGCCAAGAGACCCAGTACTTC. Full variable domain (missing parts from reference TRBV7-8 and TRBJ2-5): GAGVSQSPRYKVAKRGQDVALRCDPISGHVSLFWYQQALGQGPEFLTYFQNEAQLDKSGLPSDRFFAERPEGSVSTLKIQRTQQEDSAVYLCASKLAGQETQYFGPGTRLLVL.

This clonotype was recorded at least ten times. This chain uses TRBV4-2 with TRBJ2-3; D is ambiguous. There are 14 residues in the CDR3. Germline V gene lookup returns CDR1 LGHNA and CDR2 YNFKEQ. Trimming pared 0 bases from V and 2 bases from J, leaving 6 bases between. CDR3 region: CASSQDSDTDTQYF. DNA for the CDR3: TGTGCCAGCAGCCAAGACAGTGACACAGATACGCAGTATTTT.

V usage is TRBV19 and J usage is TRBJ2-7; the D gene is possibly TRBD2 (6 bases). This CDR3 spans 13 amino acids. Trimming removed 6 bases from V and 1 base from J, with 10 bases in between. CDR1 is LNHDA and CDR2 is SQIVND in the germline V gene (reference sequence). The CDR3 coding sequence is TGTGCCAGTAGGGGTAGCGGATCCTACGAGCAGTACTTC. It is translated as CASRGSGSYEQYF.

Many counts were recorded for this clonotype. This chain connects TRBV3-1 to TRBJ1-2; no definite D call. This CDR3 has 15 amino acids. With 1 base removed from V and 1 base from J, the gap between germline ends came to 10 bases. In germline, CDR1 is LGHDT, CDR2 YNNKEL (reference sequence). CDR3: CASSQGGRSNYGYTF. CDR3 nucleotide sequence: TGTGCCAGCAGCCAAGGAGGCAGGAGTAACTATGGCTACACCTTC.

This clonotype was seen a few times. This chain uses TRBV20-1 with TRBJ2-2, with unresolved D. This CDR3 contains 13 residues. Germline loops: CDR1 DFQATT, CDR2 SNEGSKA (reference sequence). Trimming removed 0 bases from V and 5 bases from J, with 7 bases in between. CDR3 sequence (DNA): TGCAGTGCTAGAGATCTAAGGACCGGGGAGCTGTTTTTT. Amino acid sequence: CSARDLRTGELFF.

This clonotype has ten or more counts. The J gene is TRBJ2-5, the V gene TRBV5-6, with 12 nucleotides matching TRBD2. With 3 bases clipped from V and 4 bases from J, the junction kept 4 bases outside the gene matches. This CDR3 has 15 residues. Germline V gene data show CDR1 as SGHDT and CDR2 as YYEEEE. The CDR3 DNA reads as TGTGCCAGCAGCTCCGTGGGACTAGCGGGAGAGACCCAGTACTTC. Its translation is CASSSVGLAGETQYF. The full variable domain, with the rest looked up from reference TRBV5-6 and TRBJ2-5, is DAGVTQSPTHLIKTRGQQVTLRCSPKSGHDTVSWYQQALGQGPQFIFQYYEEEERQRGNFPDRFSGHQFPNYSSELNVNALLLGDSALYLCASSSVGLAGETQYFGPGTRLLVL.

CDR3 amino acids: CASRTPAGGGGEQYF. The CDR3 DNA reads as TGTGCCAGCAGGACCCCCGCAGGGGGCGGAGGCGAGCAGTACTTC. The chain recombines TRBV28 with TRBJ2-7; 8 bases line up with TRBD1. This CDR3 has 15 amino acids. V gave up 6 bases and J gave up 6 bases; unmatched junction bases: 13. Germline loops: CDR1 MDHEN, CDR2 SYDVKM.

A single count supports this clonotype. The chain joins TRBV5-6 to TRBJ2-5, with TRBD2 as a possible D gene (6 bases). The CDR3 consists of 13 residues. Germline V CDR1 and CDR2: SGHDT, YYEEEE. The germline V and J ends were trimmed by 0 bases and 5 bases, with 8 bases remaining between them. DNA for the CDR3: TGTGCCAGCAGCTTGGCCGCGGGGGAGACCCAGTACTTC. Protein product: CASSLAAGETQYF.

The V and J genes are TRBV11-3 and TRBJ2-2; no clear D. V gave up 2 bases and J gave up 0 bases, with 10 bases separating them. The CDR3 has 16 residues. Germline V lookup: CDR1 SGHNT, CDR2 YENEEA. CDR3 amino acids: CASSLWISPNTGELFF. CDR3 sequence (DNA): TGTGCCAGCAGCTTATGGATTAGCCCGAACACCGGGGAGCTGTTTTTT. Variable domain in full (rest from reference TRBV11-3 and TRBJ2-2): EAGVVQSPRYKIIEKKQPVAFWCNPISGHNTLYWYLQNLGQGPELLIRYENEEAVDDSQLPKDRFSAERLKGVDSTLKIQPAELGDSAVYLCASSLWISPNTGELFFGEGSRLTVL.

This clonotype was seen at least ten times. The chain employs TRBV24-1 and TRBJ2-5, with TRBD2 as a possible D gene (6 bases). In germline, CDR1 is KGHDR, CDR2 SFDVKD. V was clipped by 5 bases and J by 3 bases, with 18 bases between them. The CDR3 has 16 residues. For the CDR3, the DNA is TGTGCCACCAGTGCCCTTTTGGGGCGGGGAGAAGAGACCCAGTACTTC. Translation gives CATSALLGRGEETQYF.

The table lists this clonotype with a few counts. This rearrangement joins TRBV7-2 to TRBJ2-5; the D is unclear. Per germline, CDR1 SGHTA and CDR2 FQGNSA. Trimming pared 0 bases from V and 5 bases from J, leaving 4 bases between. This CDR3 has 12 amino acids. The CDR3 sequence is CASSLAFETQYF. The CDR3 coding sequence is TGTGCCAGCAGCTTAGCATTTGAGACCCAGTACTTC. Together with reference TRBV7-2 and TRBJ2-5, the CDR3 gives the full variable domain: GAGVSQSPSNKVTEKGKDVELRCDPISGHTALYWYRQSLGQGLEFLIYFQGNSAPDKSGLPSDRFSAERTGGSVSTLTIQRTQQEDSAVYLCASSLAFETQYFGPGTRLLVL.

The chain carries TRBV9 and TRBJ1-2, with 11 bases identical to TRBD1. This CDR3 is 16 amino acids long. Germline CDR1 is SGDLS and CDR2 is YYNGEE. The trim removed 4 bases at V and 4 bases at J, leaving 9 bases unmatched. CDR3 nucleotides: TGTGCCAGCAGCAGCCCGGGACAGGGGGGGACCTATGGCTACACCTTC. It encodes CASSSPGQGGTYGYTF.

Here the CDR3 reads CASSKGHQETQYF. Written as DNA, the CDR3 is TGTGCCAGCAGCAAAGGACACCAAGAGACCCAGTACTTC. The V gene is TRBV6-2 or TRBV6-3, the J gene TRBJ2-5; D is unresolved. V was cut by 6 bases and J by 0 bases, with 8 bases left in between. The CDR3 is 13 residues long. Germline lookup yields CDR1 MNHEY and CDR2 SVGEGT.